The present T cell receptor beta chain was sequenced within a study of somatic mutations in cytotoxic T cells in rheumatoid arthritis. Turning to the study itself: Several of the V beta antibody-stained T-cell populations were flow-sorted at nearly 100% purity; V beta1+ cells were among them and were sequenced for TCRB.

Study-level results: Statistically, CD8+ T-cell clonality was not significantly distinct between individuals with rheumatoid arthritis and age-matched healthy controls.

The data were produced by immunoSEQ multiplex PCR, yet TCRdb's version contains in-frame clones alone and is incomplete. The sample lists roughly 13,000 clones; just under 80% were seen once. In its sample, this clone was seen once. The antigen is undetermined. With 5 bases clipped from V and 7 bases from J, the junction kept 8 bases outside the gene matches. Germline assignment: CDR1 SGHDT and CDR2 YYEEEE. The CDR3 loop spans 13 amino acids. Sample: CD8+ T cells sorted from blood. The clonotype was recovered from an adult with rheumatoid arthritis. The chain has TRBV5-6 and TRBJ1-1; TRBD1 matches at 7 bases. CDR3 loop: CASRSGQYGEAFF. The DNA of the CDR3 is TGTGCCAGCAGGTCGGGACAGTACGGTGAAGCTTTCTTT.